One sample yielded the 32 T cell receptor beta chains listed below, sequenced in a study of blood T cell repertoires in COVID-19 (dated by TCRdb to 2019 to 2021). Libraries were built with the immunoSEQ multiplex PCR assay. TCRdb holds this immuneACCESS table with in-frame rearrangements only. Some clones are missing; in checked studies, unresolved V genes explain under half, and the rest has no known cause. For this sample the table gives 150,000 or so clones, of which less than 90% were detected only once. The ten most abundant clones make up about 3.9% of the sample. The specimen was peripheral blood. These receptors came from a woman in her 70s with acute or convalescent COVID-19.

The rearrangement links TRBV7-2 to TRBJ2-1; D unclear. Germline values: CDR1 SGHTA, CDR2 FQGNSA. There are 12 residues in the CDR3. The V and J ends lost 3 bases and 9 bases respectively, with 9 bases between them. CDR3 coding DNA: TGTGCCAGCAGCTTCGCCCCACTTGAGCAGTTCTTC. Translating it yields CASSFAPLEQFF.

The V gene is TRBV5-1, the J gene TRBJ2-2, with 8 bases that match TRBD1. CDR1 and CDR2 from the germline V gene are SGHRS and YFSETQ. The V segment lost 4 bases and the J segment 5 bases; nucleotides outside the gene matches: 13. There are 17 residues in the CDR3. In nucleotides, the CDR3 is TGCGCCAGCAGCCAGTCTGGCAGGGGGCGATCGACCGGGGAGCTGTTTTTT. This encodes CASSQSGRGRSTGELFF.

The chain uses TRBV30 and TRBJ2-3; no reliable D call. V lost 4 bases, J lost 4 bases, and 15 bases lay in between. The CDR3 loop spans 14 amino acids. Germline loops: CDR1 GTSNPN, CDR2 SVGIG (reference sequence). CDR3: CAWTMFDSSDTQYF. In nucleotides, the CDR3 is TGTGCCTGGACCATGTTCGATAGCTCAGATACGCAGTATTTT.

This clone has only one observation. The chain couples TRBV5-5 to TRBJ2-5; 9 positions match TRBD2. Germline lookup yields CDR1 SGHKS and CDR2 YYEKEE (reference sequence). The CDR3 is made up of 15 amino acids. J gave up 0 bases and V 4 bases, and 4 bases lay outside the gene matches. Here the CDR3 reads CASSGLAGHQETQYF. The CDR3 DNA sequence: TGTGCCAGCAGCGGGCTAGCGGGGCACCAAGAGACCCAGTACTTC.

J is TRBJ2-7 and V is TRBV2, with D unclear. CDR1 and CDR2 (germline): SNHLY, FYNNEI. The CDR3 is made up of 13 amino acids. Between the trimmed V and J ends, which lost 7 bases and 4 bases, there was a span of 14 bases. CDR3 protein: CASNVGAIYEQYF. In DNA, the CDR3 is TGTGCCAGCAACGTTGGAGCCATATACGAGCAGTACTTC.

A few counts support this clone. J is TRBJ1-1 and V is TRBV4-2, with 7 bases aligning to TRBD1. This CDR3 has 14 amino acids. Trimming cost V 4 bases and J 6 bases; bases outside gene matches: 8. The germline V gene has CDR1 LGHNA and CDR2 YNFKEQ. The CDR3 DNA reads TGTGCCAGCAGCCCCGACAGGGCCCAACCTGAAGCTTTCTTT. Its protein is CASSPDRAQPEAFF.

Here the CDR3 reads CASSLVPRTGFHEQYF. In DNA form, the CDR3 reads TGTGCCAGCAGCTTAGTTCCCCGGACAGGGTTCCACGAGCAGTACTTC. The chain has TRBV11-2 and TRBJ2-7; 8 nucleotides match TRBD1. The CDR3 length is 16 residues. V lost 1 base to trimming and J lost 5 bases; unmatched junction nucleotides: 10. Looked up from germline, CDR1 is SGHAT and CDR2 is FQNNGV.

The CDR3 region has the DNA TGTGCCAGCTCACGCGGCAGGGCGATGAACACTGAAGCTTTCTTT. This sequence encodes CASSRGRAMNTEAFF. This chain joins TRBV18 and TRBJ1-1; perhaps TRBD1 as D (5 bases). Trimming removed 4 bases at V and 0 bases at J, with 12 bases between. The CDR3 is 15 residues long. CDR1 is KGHSH and CDR2 is LQKENI in the germline V gene.

The CDR3 region is CASSPEVGSYEQYF. Written as DNA, the CDR3 is TGTGCCAGCAGCCCAGAGGTGGGCTCCTACGAGCAGTACTTC. The J gene is TRBJ2-7, the V gene TRBV7-6; D remains unclear. Trimming shortened V by 5 bases and J by 0 bases, and 11 bases separated the two germline ends. The CDR3 loop spans 14 amino acids. Per the germline V gene, CDR1 is SGHVS and CDR2 is FNYEAQ.

Here the CDR3 reads CASSLNQGAKNIQYF. DNA for the CDR3: TGTGCCAGCAGCCTAAACCAGGGGGCCAAAAACATTCAGTACTTC. The V and J genes are TRBV7-9 and TRBJ2-4, with D perhaps matching TRBD1 (6 bases). The CDR3 runs 15 residues. Germline-derived CDR1 and CDR2 are SEHNR and FQNEAQ (reference sequence). Trimming left V 5 bases short and J 1 base short, with 12 bases between. The full variable domain, with the rest looked up from reference TRBV7-9 and TRBJ2-4, is DTGVSQNPRHKITKRGQNVTFRCDPISEHNRLYWYRQTLGQGPEFLTYFQNEAQLEKSRLLSDRFSAERPKGSFSTLEIQRTEQGDSAMYLCASSLNQGAKNIQYFGAGTRLSVL.

The chain couples TRBV19 to TRBJ2-7; 7 nucleotides match TRBD2. The CDR3 sequence is 16 residues long. With 4 bases clipped from V and 1 base from J, the junction kept 10 bases outside the gene matches. Germline CDR1 LNHDA, CDR2 SQIVND (reference sequence). The chain's CDR3 is CASSKTSTRISYEQYF. The CDR3 nucleotides read TGTGCCAGTAGTAAGACTAGCACAAGAATTTCCTACGAGCAGTACTTC.

This chain links TRBV28 with TRBJ2-7, with a tentative D call TRBD1 (5 bases). Germline V CDR1 and CDR2: MDHEN, SYDVKM. V shed 6 bases and J shed 2 bases, with 17 bases lying between them. The CDR3 loop spans 15 amino acids. This chain's CDR3 is CASSYLGAPAYEQYF. CDR3 DNA sequence: TGTGCCAGCAGCTACTTAGGGGCGCCTGCCTACGAGCAGTACTTC.

V and J are TRBV4-3 and TRBJ1-2; 7 bases are a match to TRBD1. The CDR3 sequence is 15 residues long. After removal of 1 base from V and 6 bases from J, the junction contained 8 bases not matched to a gene. Germline lookup yields CDR1 LGHNA and CDR2 YSLEER. The DNA for the CDR3 is TGCGCCAGCAGCCAAGGAAGACAGGGCCCCGATGGCTACACCTTC. Translated: CASSQGRQGPDGYTF.

This sequence joins TRBV5-4 and TRBJ2-7, with a tentative D call TRBD2 (6 bases). This CDR3 has 15 residues. The germline CDR1 and CDR2 sequences are SGHNT and YYREEE (reference sequence). V was pared by 0 bases and J by 6 bases, with 16 bases between. The CDR3 DNA sequence: TGTGCCAGCAGCTTGGGGGGCCTTGCGGGGAGCGAGCAGTACTTC. Its translation is CASSLGGLAGSEQYF.

In its sample, this clone was seen once. The chain uses TRBV4-3 and TRBJ2-7, with 10 bases matching TRBD1. V was clipped by 0 bases and J by 5 bases; unmatched bases: 7. CDR1 is LGHNA and CDR2 is YSLEER in the germline V gene. The CDR3 sequence is 16 residues long. CDR3 amino acids: CASSQERQGAWNEQYF. The CDR3 DNA sequence: TGCGCCAGCAGCCAAGAACGACAGGGGGCATGGAACGAGCAGTACTTC.

The J gene is TRBJ2-7, the V gene TRBV7-8, with TRBD1 as a possible D gene (7 bases). With 5 bases removed from V and 4 bases from J, the gap between germline ends came to 21 bases. Germline lookup yields CDR1 SGHVS and CDR2 FQNEAQ. The CDR3 consists of 16 residues. The CDR3 protein is CASSLSGGRGQYEQYF. CDR3 coding DNA: TGTGCCAGCAGCCTATCAGGTGGGCGGGGACAGTACGAGCAGTACTTC.

The chain is built from TRBV5-1 and TRBJ1-1, with TRBD1 matching over 7 bases. V lost 3 bases and J lost 1; bases outside the gene matches: 3. CDR3 length: 14 amino acids. Germline V gene data show CDR1 as SGHRS and CDR2 as YFSETQ. The CDR3 region has the DNA TGCGCCAGCAGCTCGACAGGGTGGAACACTGAAGCTTTCTTT. This gives the protein CASSSTGWNTEAFF. The whole variable domain, filled in from reference TRBV5-1 and TRBJ1-1, reads KAGVTQTPRYLIKTRGQQVTLSCSPISGHRSVSWYQQTPGQGLQFLFEYFSETQRNKGNFPGRFSGRQFSNSRSEMNVSTLELGDSALYLCASSSTGWNTEAFFGQGTRLTVV.

In its sample, this clone was seen once. The rearrangement joins TRBV6-6 to TRBJ2-1; 8 bases are shared with TRBD2. After removal of 6 bases from V and 7 bases from J, the junction contained 14 bases not matched to a gene. The CDR3 is made up of 16 amino acids. Germline V gene sequence: CDR1 MNHNY, CDR2 SVGAGI (reference sequence). CDR3 in DNA: TGTGCCAGCAGCCGCGAACTCGGGGGGGCCGGAAATGAGCAGTTCTTC. It is translated as CASSRELGGAGNEQFF.

This chain connects TRBV29-1 to TRBJ1-2, with D perhaps TRBD1 (5 bases). V lost 3 bases, J lost 7 bases, and 12 bases lay in between. The germline CDR1 and CDR2 sequences are SQVTM and ANQGSEA. CDR3 length equals 12 residues. The CDR3 nucleotides read TGCAGCGTTGAGGGGGGATCGGGTGGCTACACCTTC. As protein: CSVEGGSGGYTF.

This clone has just a few counts. This chain connects TRBV14 to TRBJ1-2, with 8 positions matching TRBD1. The junction had 6 bases not matched to a gene; V was cut back by 2 bases and J by 7 bases. The CDR3 loop spans 14 amino acids. Looked up from germline, CDR1 is SGHDN and CDR2 is FVKESK. The CDR3, as DNA: TGTGCCAGCAGCCAACGGACAGGGAGTTTTGGCTACACCTTC. Amino acids: CASSQRTGSFGYTF. Supplemented by reference TRBV14 and TRBJ1-2, the full variable domain reads EAGVTQFPSHSVIEKGQTVTLRCDPISGHDNLYWYRRVMGKEIKFLLHFVKESKQDESGMPNNRFLAERTGGTYSTLKVQPAELEDSGVYFCASSQRTGSFGYTFGSGTRLTVV.

The rearrangement joins TRBV7-9 to TRBJ2-2, with 8 bases aligning to TRBD1. The CDR3 length is 17 residues. Germline-derived CDR1 and CDR2 are SEHNR and FQNEAQ (reference sequence). After removal of 1 base from V and 2 bases from J, the junction contained 6 bases not matched to a gene. The CDR3 sequence: CASSLGRTGINTGELFF. CDR3 DNA: TGTGCCAGCAGCTTAGGACGGACAGGGATTAACACCGGGGAGCTGTTTTTT.

This clone was counted a single time. The chain has TRBV12-3 or TRBV12-4 and TRBJ2-7; 8 bases are shared with TRBD1. The CDR3 sequence is 13 residues long. Germline trimming cut 7 bases from V and 9 bases from J; bases unmatched to any gene: 11. The CDR3 loop reads CASTQFGQGAQYF. DNA for the CDR3: TGTGCCAGCACCCAATTTGGACAGGGAGCGCAGTACTTC.

Only a few counts were recorded for this clone. CDR3 sequence: CASSWTGGENTIYF. Here the CDR3 DNA reads TGTGCCAGCAGCTGGACAGGGGGGGAAAACACCATATATTTT. J is TRBJ1-3 and V is TRBV7-9; TRBD1 aligns across 10 bases. The CDR3 contains 14 residues. After removal of 4 bases from V and 6 bases from J, the junction contained 3 bases not matched to a gene. The germline CDR1 and CDR2 sequences are SEHNR and FQNEAQ (reference sequence).

The chain employs TRBV4-3 and TRBJ1-2, with D hard to call. The V end was cut by 0 bases, the J end by 3 bases, with 14 bases between. The CDR3 is made up of 16 amino acids. Germline V CDR1 and CDR2: LGHNA, YSLEER. The CDR3 protein is CASSQDSQRVDYGYTF. The CDR3 DNA follows: TGCGCCAGCAGCCAAGATAGCCAGAGGGTCGACTATGGCTACACCTTC.

This clone showed up just a few times. The gene calls are TRBV2 and TRBJ1-5; D perhaps matches TRBD1 (5 bases). Per germline, CDR1 SNHLY and CDR2 FYNNEI. This CDR3 comprises 16 residues. V shed 0 bases and J shed 8 bases, with 17 bases lying between them. The DNA for the CDR3 is TGTGCCAGCAGTGAAGCGCTTGGGGCAGGTACCAAGCCCCAGCATTTT. Protein product: CASSEALGAGTKPQHF.

The chain couples TRBV7-9 to TRBJ1-1; D gene uncertain. The germline gives CDR1 SEHNR, CDR2 FQNEAQ (reference sequence). CDR3 length: 16 residues. The ends were cut back, 2 bases at V and 1 base at J, with 14 bases in the middle. DNA for the CDR3: TGTGCCAGCAGCTTATTTGCGGGAATCGGGAACACTGAAGCTTTCTTT. Protein: CASSLFAGIGNTEAFF.

This clone has a handful of counts. Other DNA sequences within the sample encode an identical CDR3. This chain links TRBV18 with TRBJ1-6, with 9 bases fitting TRBD1. V trimming: 3 bases; J trimming: 7 bases; junction bases outside the gene matches: 1. Per germline, CDR1 KGHSH and CDR2 LQKENI. There are 14 residues in the CDR3. DNA for the CDR3: TGTGCCAGCTCACCCGGGACAGGGAATTCACCCCTCCACTTT. As protein: CASSPGTGNSPLHF.

In this sample, this clone turned up once. The chain combines TRBV6-2 or TRBV6-3 with TRBJ2-5; no firm D call. Germline lookup yields CDR1 MNHEY and CDR2 SVGEGT. Trimming took off 0 bases at V and 6 bases at J, with 14 bases between the two ends. The CDR3 is made up of 15 amino acids. The CDR3 bases are TGTGCCAGCAGTTACTCGAGCTCCGATATACAGACCCAGTACTTC. Translation: CASSYSSSDIQTQYF.

The chain uses TRBV7-6 and TRBJ2-1; tentative D call: TRBD2 (6 bases). Deletions cut 4 bases from V and 8 bases from J, with 9 bases between. Germline CDR1 and CDR2: SGHVS and FNYEAQ. The CDR3 length is 12 residues. CDR3 bases: TGTGCCAGCAGCTCCTCTAGCGATGAGCAGTTCTTC. It specifies CASSSSSDEQFF.

J is TRBJ1-1 and V is TRBV4-1; 8 bases line up with TRBD1. Germline V gene lookup returns CDR1 MGHRA and CDR2 YSYEKL. The CDR3 consists of 14 residues. J was trimmed by 4 bases and V by 2 bases; bases with no gene match: 3. CDR3 DNA sequence: TGCGCCAGCAGCCAAAGACAGGGGTCCACTGAAGCTTTCTTT. Amino acids: CASSQRQGSTEAFF.

The V and J genes are TRBV5-6 and TRBJ1-5; D remains unclear. There are 14 residues in the CDR3. V was clipped by 0 bases and J by 7 bases, with 11 bases between them. Per the germline V gene, CDR1 is SGHDT and CDR2 is YYEEEE. The CDR3 bases are TGTGCCAGCAGCTTGGGGCAGGTTCAACAGCCCCAGCATTTT. Protein: CASSLGQVQQPQHF.

This chain links TRBV6-2 or TRBV6-3 with TRBJ1-5; 10 bases agree with TRBD1. V lost 2 bases, J lost 3 bases, and 7 bases stayed unmatched. This CDR3 spans 17 amino acids. The germline V gene has CDR1 MNHEY and CDR2 SVGEGT. The DNA for the CDR3 is TGTGCCAGCAGTTACCCCGGGACAGGGGCCTCCAATCAGCCCCAGCATTTT. Translated, it gives CASSYPGTGASNQPQHF.